This T cell receptor (beta chain) derives from a study of blood T cell repertoires in COVID-19 (TCRdb year 2020). General notes on the study: The collaborator samples originated in the United States, Italy and Spain and spanned the acute and convalescent phases of COVID-19. The repertoires were released in a freely available public database meant as a resource for research on the immune response to SARS-CoV-2. Subjects who had been exposed to COVID-19, were actively infected with it, or had recovered from it provided the deeply sampled blood TCRbeta repertoires that made up the dataset. The samples were drawn from the first 160 participants of the ongoing ImmuneRACE study and from 1,254 subjects provided by 6 global collaborators. Nearly every sample came with metadata listing a de-identified subject ID, COVID-19 status, age in years and sex. Where HLA class I and class II types were available, the types were taken from metadata supplied by the sample provider, not from assay-based typing. The prospective study material was composed of cDNA or gDNA derived from T cells, B-cell-depleted T cells, or PBMCs.

TCRbeta CDR3 regions were amplified from genomic DNA using the immunoSEQ Assay, a bias-controlled multiplex PCR. In the paper's pipeline: Nucleated cell counts per sample were estimated from amplification of reference gene primers within the assay. To quantify the absolute abundance of each unique TCRbeta CDR3 rearrangement, sequence reads were collapsed and filtered. For each sample, productive Simpson clonality was calculated by taking the square root of Simpson's diversity index across productive rearrangements. The clones in this table, taken by TCRdb from immuneACCESS, are in-frame only. Not every clone is retained; where verified, under half of the shortfall comes from an unresolved V gene, and the cause of the rest is unknown. V and J calls plus clone size are reproduced from that table; the DNA served to infer D and trimming. The sample records about 440,000 clones, approximately 88% of which are singletons. The ten largest clones take up roughly 13% of the sample.

Broad study findings and their caveats: The amount of clinical and demographic metadata varied by source and participant and was provided uncurated.

The CDR1 and CDR2 encoded by the germline V gene (reference sequence) are MNHEY and SMNVEV. Inclusive of the bounding cysteine and phenylalanine, the CDR3 is 14 residues long. The entry retains the CDR3 DNA only, 42 bases that are in frame from base 1. V and J are truncated by 5 bases and 5 bases respectively, leaving an intervening sequence of 13 bases. Comments on this clone: The clone's antigen remains unknown. Nothing much larger sits one base from this clone, and base qualities are not available.

One collaborating source in Seattle enrolled patients during active infection and followed them longitudinally through the course of disease. The collaborating institutions used their own protocols to collect whole blood in K2EDTA tubes. For TCRbeta analysis, collaborators shipped samples in one of three forms: frozen whole blood, isolated PBMCs, or DNA extracted from either of those sample types. The chain is made from TRBV27 and TRBJ2-1, with the D gene call left open. This receptor was identified in a woman in her fifties or sixties with COVID-19, enrolled during active disease. Material: peripheral blood. The CDR3 sequence is CASSPYYADNEQFF. Read as DNA, the sequence is TGTGCCAGCAGTCCTTACTATGCCGACAATGAGCAGTTCTTC.